This T cell receptor (beta chain) was identified during a study of T cells in Graves' hyperthyroidism and ophthalmopathy. Findings and caveats of the study: The blood repertoire included most of the expanded thyroid clonotypes above 0.001.

From RNA transcripts, TCR beta CDR3 regions were amplified. First-round RT-PCR of the TCR CDR3 relied on the HTBI primer set. Via MiXCR, TCRdb re-called the multiplex PCR reads, giving one row per CDR3 protein. The sample contains over 500,000 distinct CDR3 sequences, roughly 18% of which appear only once. Note on this clonotype: Its antigen is not known.

A patient was excluded if there was uncontrolled infection, other autoimmune disease, pregnancy or lactation. The source of this sequence is a woman aged 18-29 years with Graves' ophthalmopathy. The sequenced material came from blood.

The CDR3 here is CSTTTRLAGLRLADTQYF. The CDR3 region has the DNA TGCAGTACGACAACCAGACTAGCGGGACTGCGTCTTGCAGATACGCAGTATTTT. V usage is TRBV20-1 and J usage is TRBJ2-3; 11 positions match TRBD2. The V segment lost 8 bases and the J segment 4 bases; nucleotides outside the gene matches: 20. The CDR3 consists of 18 residues. Germline V gene lookup returns CDR1 DFQATT and CDR2 SNEGSKA (reference sequence).